Given below is one TCR beta chain in context. The CDR3 consists of 14 residues. The germline CDR1 and CDR2 sequences are MDHEN and SYDVKM. V lost 6 bases, J lost 4 bases, and 10 bases lay in between. TCRdb's table, derived via immunoSEQ multiplex PCR, lists solely in-frame clones and lacks some. The table has over 50,000 clones, nearly 85% seen once; the top ten hold less than 5%. This entry is derived from a study of OX40 agonist ivuxolimab in advanced cancers. Overall study context: Those enrolled were 82.7% male, with a mean age of 60 years and ages from roughly 23 to 79.

The TCR comes from an adult with an advanced solid tumor such as melanoma, head and neck, liver or kidney cancer. Sequences were derived from CD4+ or CD8+ T cells sorted from blood, sampled in a trial of the OX40 agonist ivuxolimab. The chain joins TRBV28 to TRBJ1-6; D is possibly TRBD1 (5 bases). The CDR3 bases are TGTGCCAGCAGAACAGGCGCTTATAATTCACCCCTCCACTTT. It is translated as CASRTGAYNSPLHF.